What follows are 17 T cell receptor beta chains derived from one specimen sequenced in a study of cytomegalovirus exposure and HLA in healthy donors. A multiplex PCR was run with 60 Vbeta primers and 13 Jbeta primers. Profiled with immunoSEQ multiplex PCR; TCRdb holds only in-frame clones, not every one. This table has over 250,000 clones, roughly 85% appearing once. Material: PBMCs. Receptors originate from a man aged 35 to 55 in good health and CMV-seropositive.

The chain employs TRBV7-2 and TRBJ2-7; D may be TRBD2 (7 bases). The length of the CDR3 is 15 residues. Germline lookup yields CDR1 SGHTA and CDR2 FQGNSA. V lost 6 bases, J lost 1 base, and 16 bases lay in between. CDR3 nucleotide sequence: TGTGCCAGCAGAGGGGGGGGCGGAGGGTCCTACGAGCAGTACTTC. Translating it yields CASRGGGGGSYEQYF. Drawing the rest from reference TRBV7-2 and TRBJ2-7, the complete variable domain is GAGVSQSPSNKVTEKGKDVELRCDPISGHTALYWYRQSLGQGLEFLIYFQGNSAPDKSGLPSDRFSAERTGGSVSTLTIQRTQQEDSAVYLCASRGGGGGSYEQYFGPGTRLTVT.

This chain links TRBV28 with TRBJ2-3, with 13 bases fitting TRBD2. The CDR3 extends over 18 amino acids. Losses at the gene ends were 3 bases for V and 3 bases for J; bases not matched to a gene: 9. CDR1 MDHEN and CDR2 SYDVKM come from the germline V gene. CDR3 bases: TGTGCCAGCAGTTTTCCGTCCGGACTAGCGGGAGATACAGATACGCAGTATTTT. This gives the protein CASSFPSGLAGDTDTQYF.

There are a few counts of this clone. The junction departs from the called germline gene at one end, perhaps through a read error. The chain combines TRBV7-7 with TRBJ2-1; perhaps TRBD2 as D (5 bases). Germline loops: CDR1 SSHAT, CDR2 FNYEAQ (reference sequence). The CDR3 consists of 15 residues. The CDR3 DNA reads as TGTGCTAGCAGCTTACTCAGCGGCAACCCCAATGAGCAGTTCTTC. It translates to CASSLLSGNPNEQFF.

V is TRBV28 and J is TRBJ2-7, with 9 nucleotides matching TRBD2. This CDR3 region has 15 residues. Germline V CDR1 and CDR2: MDHEN, SYDVKM. V trimming: 8 bases; J trimming: 0 bases; junction bases outside the gene matches: 8. The CDR3 loop is CASLASSGVSYEQYF. CDR3 DNA sequence: TGTGCCAGCCTAGCTTCTAGCGGGGTCTCCTACGAGCAGTACTTC. The entire variable domain, with the rest obtained from reference TRBV28 and TRBJ2-7, is as follows: DVKVTQSSRYLVKRTGEKVFLECVQDMDHENMFWYRQDPGLGLRLIYFSYDVKMKEKGDIPEGYSVSREKKERFSLILESASTNQTSMYLCASLASSGVSYEQYFGPGTRLTVT.

The chain links TRBV13 to TRBJ2-7; 8 bases map to TRBD2. The CDR3 is 16 amino acids. From germline, CDR1 is PRHDT and CDR2 FYEKMQ (reference sequence). Unmatched junction bases numbered 14, after V lost 5 bases and J lost 5 bases. DNA for the CDR3: TGTGCCAGCAGCCCGAACAGCGGGAGTGGGGATGACGAGCAGTACTTC. Protein product: CASSPNSGSGDDEQYF.

J is TRBJ2-3 and V is TRBV28; 8 nucleotides agree with TRBD2. Unmatched junction bases numbered 7, after V lost 6 bases and J lost 2 bases. The germline V gene encodes CDR1 MDHEN and CDR2 SYDVKM. This CDR3 region has 15 residues. Here the CDR3 reads CASSLAGYDTDTQYF. CDR3 sequence (DNA): TGTGCCAGCAGCTTAGCGGGATATGACACAGATACGCAGTATTTT.

The CDR3 is CASTGGQTQYF. CDR3 nucleotides: TGTGCCAGTACAGGGGGACAGACCCAGTACTTC. The chain couples TRBV19 to TRBJ2-5, with 7 bases identical to TRBD1. J gave up 6 bases and V 7 bases, and 2 bases lay outside the gene matches. CDR3 length: 11 amino acids. Germline V gene data show CDR1 as LNHDA and CDR2 as SQIVND (reference sequence).

The V gene is TRBV29-1, the J gene TRBJ2-7; TRBD2 agrees at 15 bases. This CDR3 has 14 amino acids. Germline CDR1 SQVTM, CDR2 ANQGSEA. V shed 6 bases and J 6 bases; nucleotides not matched to a gene: 6. CDR3 region: CSVTGTSGRFEQYF. CDR3 DNA: TGCAGCGTCACCGGGACTAGCGGGAGGTTCGAGCAGTACTTC.

This clone was found once. The chain recombines TRBV27 with TRBJ2-5; D possibly corresponds to TRBD2 (7 bases). Germline loops: CDR1 MNHEY, CDR2 SMNVEV (reference sequence). The CDR3 spans 16 residues. With 2 bases removed from V and 5 bases from J, the gap between germline ends came to 18 bases. CDR3 in amino acids: CASSLRAGALDETQYF. DNA for the CDR3: TGTGCCAGCAGTTTACGGGCGGGGGCTCTTGATGAGACCCAGTACTTC.

The chain links TRBV7-8 to TRBJ1-4; tentative D call: TRBD1 (6 bases). The germline CDR1 and CDR2 sequences are SGHVS and FQNEAQ. This CDR3 has 14 amino acids. V lost 5 bases and J 3 bases, leaving 10 bases between the germline ends. The CDR3 DNA is TGTGCCAGCAGCAGGGGGAGGGCTAATGAAAAACTGTTTTTT. Protein: CASSRGRANEKLFF.

The rearrangement links TRBV19 to TRBJ2-5; TRBD2 agrees at 7 bases. CDR1 and CDR2 (germline): LNHDA, SQIVND (reference sequence). The CDR3 is 15 residues long. After removal of 5 bases from V and 1 base from J, the junction contained 7 bases not matched to a gene. In DNA form, the CDR3 reads TGTGCCAGTAGTGCCCTCTCTAGCGGCCAAGAGACCCAGTACTTC. Translated, it gives CASSALSSGQETQYF.

The chain links TRBV4-1 to TRBJ2-5, with TRBD2 matching over 7 bases. Germline V gene lookup returns CDR1 MGHRA and CDR2 YSYEKL. The CDR3 contains 13 residues. With 4 bases clipped from V and 7 bases from J, the junction kept 6 bases outside the gene matches. CDR3: CASSLERDATQYF. The CDR3, as DNA: TGCGCCAGCAGCCTGGAGCGGGACGCGACCCAGTACTTC.

In the case of this clone: Other DNA sequences within the sample encode an identical CDR3. V and J are TRBV27 and TRBJ2-7; 8 bases match TRBD1. Germline V gene lookup returns CDR1 MNHEY and CDR2 SMNVEV (reference sequence). Trimming removed 2 bases from V and 4 bases from J; junction bases left unmatched: 1. The length of the CDR3 is 13 residues. The DNA for the CDR3 is TGTGCCAGCAGTTTAACAGGGGGGTACGAGCAGTACTTC. Residues: CASSLTGGYEQYF.

This chain uses TRBV2 with TRBJ2-1; the D gene is possibly TRBD1 (5 bases). The CDR3 has 13 amino acids. Germline assignment: CDR1 SNHLY and CDR2 FYNNEI. Deletions cut 5 bases from V and 4 bases from J, with 9 bases between. This CDR3 is CASSLTGYNEQFF. The CDR3 DNA follows: TGTGCCAGCAGTCTCACAGGATACAATGAGCAGTTCTTC.

The rearrangement joins TRBV9 to TRBJ2-2; D may be TRBD1 (6 bases). Trimming took off 0 bases at V and 4 bases at J, with 7 bases between the two ends. The germline V gene has CDR1 SGDLS and CDR2 YYNGEE. This CDR3 is 14 amino acids long. The CDR3 DNA follows: TGTGCCAGCAGCGTAGGCAGGGGCACCGGGGAGCTGTTTTTT. Protein sequence: CASSVGRGTGELFF.

The gene calls are TRBV15 and TRBJ1-2; TRBD1 is a possible D gene (5 bases). Per the germline V gene, CDR1 is LNHNV and CDR2 is YYDKDF (reference sequence). Trimming stripped 2 bases from V and 6 bases from J, with 22 bases between. The CDR3 length is 17 residues. This chain's CDR3 is CATSRKGASHGGDGYTF. In DNA form, the CDR3 reads TGTGCCACCAGCAGAAAAGGGGCATCCCATGGTGGGGATGGCTACACCTTC.

The chain uses TRBV6-4 and TRBJ2-1; D is ambiguous. The CDR3 consists of 13 residues. From germline, CDR1 is MRHNA and CDR2 SNTAGT. Between the trimmed V and J ends, which lost 3 bases and 4 bases, there was a span of 7 bases. The DNA of the CDR3 is TGTGCCAGCAGTGATGGTCTATACAATGAGCAGTTCTTC. This gives the protein CASSDGLYNEQFF.